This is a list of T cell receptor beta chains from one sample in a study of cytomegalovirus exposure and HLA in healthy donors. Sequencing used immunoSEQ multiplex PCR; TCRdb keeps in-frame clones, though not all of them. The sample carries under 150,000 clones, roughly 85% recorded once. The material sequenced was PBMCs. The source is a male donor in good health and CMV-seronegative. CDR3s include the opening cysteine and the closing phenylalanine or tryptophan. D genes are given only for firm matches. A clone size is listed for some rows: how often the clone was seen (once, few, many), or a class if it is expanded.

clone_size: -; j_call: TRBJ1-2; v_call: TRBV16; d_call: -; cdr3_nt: TGTGCCAGCAGCCCCCTCGGGGGGCAAGGCTACACCTTC; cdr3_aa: CASSPLGGQGYTF
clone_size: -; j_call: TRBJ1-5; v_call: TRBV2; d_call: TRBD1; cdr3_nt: TGTGCCAGCACCCAGGGGGATCAGCCCCAGCATTTT; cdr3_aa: CASTQGDQPQHF
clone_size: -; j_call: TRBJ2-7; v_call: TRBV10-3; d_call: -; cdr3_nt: TGTGCCATCAGTGTCGGAGGGATCGGCGAGCAGTACTTC; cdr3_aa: CAISVGGIGEQYF
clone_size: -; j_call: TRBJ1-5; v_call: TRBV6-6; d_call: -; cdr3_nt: TGTGCCAGCAGTTACGGGGGGGTTCAGCCCCAGCATTTT; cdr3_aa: CASSYGGVQPQHF
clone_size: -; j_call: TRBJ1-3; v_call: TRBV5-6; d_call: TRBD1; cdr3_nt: TGTGCCAGCAGCCAGGGACAGCCATCTGGAAACACCATATATTTT; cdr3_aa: CASSQGQPSGNTIYF
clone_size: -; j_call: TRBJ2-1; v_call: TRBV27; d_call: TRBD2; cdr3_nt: TGTGCCAGCAGGATGGGACTAGCGGGTGAGCAGTTCTTC; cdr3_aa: CASRMGLAGEQFF
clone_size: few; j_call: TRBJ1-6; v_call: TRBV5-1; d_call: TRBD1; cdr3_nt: TGCGCCAGCAGCTTGGGGTCGGGACAGTATAATTCACCCCTCCACTTT; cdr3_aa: CASSLGSGQYNSPLHF
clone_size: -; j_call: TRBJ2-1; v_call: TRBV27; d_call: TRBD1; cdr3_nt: TGTGCCAGCAGTAGCCTCGGACAGGGGTTCTACAATGAGCAGTTCTTC; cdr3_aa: CASSSLGQGFYNEQFF
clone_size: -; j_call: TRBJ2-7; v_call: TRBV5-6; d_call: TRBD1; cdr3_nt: TGTGCCAGCAGCTTCCTGACGGGTCACAGGGGTGATTCCTACGAGCAGTACTTC; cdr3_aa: CASSFLTGHRGDSYEQYF
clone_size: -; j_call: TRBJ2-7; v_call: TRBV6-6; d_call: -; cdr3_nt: TGTGCCACCAATTCGCGGGGTAAGGGTGTCTACGAGCAGTACTTC; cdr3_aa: CATNSRGKGVYEQYF
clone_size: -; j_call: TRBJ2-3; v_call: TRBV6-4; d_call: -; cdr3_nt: TGTGCCAGCAGTCATGAAGCGGAAGATACGCAGTATTTT; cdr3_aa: CASSHEAEDTQYF
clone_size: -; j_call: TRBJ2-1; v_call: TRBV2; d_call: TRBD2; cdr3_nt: TGTGCCAGCCAGGGACTAACGAATTCCTACAATGAGCAGTTCTTC; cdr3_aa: CASQGLTNSYNEQFF
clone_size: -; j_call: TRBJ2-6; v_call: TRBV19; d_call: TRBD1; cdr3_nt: TGTGCCAGTAGTTTGACAGGGACTGGGGCCAACGTCCTGACTTTC; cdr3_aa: CASSLTGTGANVLTF
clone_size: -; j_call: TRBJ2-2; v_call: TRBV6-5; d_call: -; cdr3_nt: TGTGCCAGCAGTTACGGGACTGGGAACACCGGGGAGCTGTTTTTT; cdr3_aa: CASSYGTGNTGELFF
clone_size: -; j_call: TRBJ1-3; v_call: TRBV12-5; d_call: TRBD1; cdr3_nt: TGTGCTAGTGGTTTGGGGACAGGAGGTAGAGGAAACACCATATATTTT; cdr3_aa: CASGLGTGGRGNTIYF
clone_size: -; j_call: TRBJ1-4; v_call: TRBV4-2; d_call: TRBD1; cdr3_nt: TGTGCCAGCAGCCTCATAGGGGGACAGGGGACTAATGAAAAACTGTTTTTT; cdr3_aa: CASSLIGGQGTNEKLFF
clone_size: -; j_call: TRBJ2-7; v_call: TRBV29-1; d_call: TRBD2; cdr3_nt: TGCAGCGTTGAAACTGGGGGTAGCGGGAGGCTCTACGAGCAGTACTTC; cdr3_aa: CSVETGGSGRLYEQYF
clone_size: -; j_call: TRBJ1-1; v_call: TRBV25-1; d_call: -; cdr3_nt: TGTGCCGGCACCAAGGGGGGGACGAGTGAAGCTTTCTTT; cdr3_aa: CAGTKGGTSEAFF
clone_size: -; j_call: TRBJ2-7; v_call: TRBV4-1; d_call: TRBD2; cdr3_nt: TGCGCCAGCAGCCGGGCTAGCGGGAGCCCCGACGAGCAGTACTTC; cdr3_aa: CASSRASGSPDEQYF
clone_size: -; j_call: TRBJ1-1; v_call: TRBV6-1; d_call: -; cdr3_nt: TGTGCCAGCAGTGAGAGGTCTCAGGGTTGGAGAACTGAAGCTTTCTTT; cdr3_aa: CASSERSQGWRTEAFF
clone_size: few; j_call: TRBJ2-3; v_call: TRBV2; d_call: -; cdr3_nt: TGTGCCAGCAAATGGACTTTTCTCACAGATACGCAGTATTTT; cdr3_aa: CASKWTFLTDTQYF
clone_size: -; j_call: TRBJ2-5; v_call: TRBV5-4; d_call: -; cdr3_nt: TGTGCCAGCAGCTTACCTCAGGAGACCCAGTACTTC; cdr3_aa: CASSLPQETQYF
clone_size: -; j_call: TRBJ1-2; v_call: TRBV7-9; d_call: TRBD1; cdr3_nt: TGTGCCAGCAGCCCACCTAGGACAGGACCCGTGATAGGCTACACCTTC; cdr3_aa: CASSPPRTGPVIGYTF
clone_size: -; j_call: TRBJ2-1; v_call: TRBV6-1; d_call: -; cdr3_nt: TGTGCCAGCAGTGCTGCCCTAACGACAGGCTACAATGAGCAGTTCTTC; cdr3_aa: CASSAALTTGYNEQFF
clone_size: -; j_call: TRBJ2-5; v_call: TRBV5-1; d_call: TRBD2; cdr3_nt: TGCGCCAGCAGCTTGGAGGCGGGGGGCGACCAAGAGACCCAGTACTTC; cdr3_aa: CASSLEAGGDQETQYF
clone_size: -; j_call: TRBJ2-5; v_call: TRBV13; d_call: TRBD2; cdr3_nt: TGTGCCAGCTTGGAGCGGGGGGCGGGGACCCAGTACTTC; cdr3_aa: CASLERGAGTQYF